Sequencing of this TCR beta chain was carried out in a study of sequential checkpoint blockade in melanoma. Study-level information: First-line arms were nivolumab then ipilimumab, or the reverse, randomized 1:1. Both treatment sequences were followed by maintenance nivolumab.

The CDR3 has 15 amino acids. Trimming cost V 5 bases and J 5 bases, with 19 bases left between them. Germline V gives CDR1 SGHVS, CDR2 FNYEAQ. Profiled with immunoSEQ multiplex PCR; TCRdb holds only in-frame clones, not every one. This sample has 30,000 to 40,000 clones, with roughly 90% found just once. Treatment: randomized to nivolumab then ipilimumab (arm A) or the reverse (arm B). No patient had prior DNA-damaging chemotherapy. Sorted cells were live CD3+CD8+, lacking CD19 and CD56, from PBMCs. Sequencing used CD8+ T cells sorted from blood (inferred from file names), obtained from a patient given nivolumab and ipilimumab in sequence. This receptor was identified in a human donor with melanoma. This chain connects TRBV7-6 to TRBJ2-7; D uncertain. CDR3 loop: CASSRLLVSLNEQYF. The DNA for the CDR3 is TGTGCCAGCAGCCGCCTCCTAGTCTCTCTAAACGAGCAGTACTTC. Supplemented by reference TRBV7-6 and TRBJ2-7, the full variable domain reads GAGVSQSPRYKVTKRGQDVALRCDPISGHVSLYWYRQALGQGPEFLTYFNYEAQQDKSGLPNDRFSAERPEGSISTLTIQRTEQRDSAMYRCASSRLLVSLNEQYFGPGTRLTVT.